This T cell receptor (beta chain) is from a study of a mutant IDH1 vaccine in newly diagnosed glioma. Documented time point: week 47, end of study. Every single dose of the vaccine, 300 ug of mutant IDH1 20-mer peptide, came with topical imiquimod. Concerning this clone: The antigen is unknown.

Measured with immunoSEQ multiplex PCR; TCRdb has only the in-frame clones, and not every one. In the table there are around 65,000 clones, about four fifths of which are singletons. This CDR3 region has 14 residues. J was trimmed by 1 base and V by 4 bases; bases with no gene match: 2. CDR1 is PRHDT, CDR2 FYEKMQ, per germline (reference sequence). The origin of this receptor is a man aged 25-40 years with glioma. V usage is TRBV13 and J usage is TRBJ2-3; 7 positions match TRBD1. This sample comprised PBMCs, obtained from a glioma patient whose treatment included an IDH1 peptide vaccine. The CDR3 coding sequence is TGTGCCAGCAGCTCAACAGGGGGCACAGATACGCAGTATTTT. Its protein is CASSSTGGTDTQYF.